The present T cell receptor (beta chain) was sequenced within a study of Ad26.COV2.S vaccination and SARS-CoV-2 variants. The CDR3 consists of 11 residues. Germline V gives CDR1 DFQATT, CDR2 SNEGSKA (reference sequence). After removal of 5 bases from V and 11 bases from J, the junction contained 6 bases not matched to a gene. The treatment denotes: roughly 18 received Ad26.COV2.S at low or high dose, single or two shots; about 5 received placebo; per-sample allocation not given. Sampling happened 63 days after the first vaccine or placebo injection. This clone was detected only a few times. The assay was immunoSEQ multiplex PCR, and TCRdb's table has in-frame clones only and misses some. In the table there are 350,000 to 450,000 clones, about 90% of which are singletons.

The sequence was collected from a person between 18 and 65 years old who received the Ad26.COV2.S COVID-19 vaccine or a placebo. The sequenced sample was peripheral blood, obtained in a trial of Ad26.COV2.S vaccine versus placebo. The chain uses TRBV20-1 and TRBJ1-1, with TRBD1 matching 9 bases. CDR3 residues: CSASDRGKAFF. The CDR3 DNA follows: TGCAGTGCTTCGGACAGGGGCAAGGCTTTCTTT.